Listed below are T cell receptor beta chains from one sample, sequenced in a study of follicular helper T cells after annual influenza vaccination. Assay used: immunoSEQ multiplex PCR; TCRdb lists only in-frame clones, some missing. The table lists under 15,000 clones, roughly 80% of them singletons. Sample: CXCR5+ CD38- circulating T follicular helper cells from blood, taken on the day of influenza vaccination. The receptor set was obtained from an adult who received the influenza vaccine. Each CDR3 is given with its conserved first and last residue. The D gene is left open where the match is weak. Only some rows state a clone size, as once, few, many or a class for expanded clones.

V gene: TRBV19
clone size: -
J gene: TRBJ2-7
D gene: -
CDR3 DNA: TGTGCCAGTAGTATCCGTACAGGGAGAGGCGAGCAGTACTTC
CDR3 protein: CASSIRTGRGEQYF

V gene: TRBV14
clone size: -
J gene: TRBJ1-2
D gene: -
CDR3 DNA: TGTGCCAGCAGCCAAGATGTAGGAGGGGCTCTGGACACCTTC
CDR3 protein: CASSQDVGGALDTF

V gene: TRBV6-1
clone size: -
J gene: TRBJ1-5
D gene: -
CDR3 DNA: TGTGCCAGCAGTCCAGGGCTTCACCCCAATCAGCCCCAGCATTTT
CDR3 protein: CASSPGLHPNQPQHF

V gene: TRBV28
clone size: -
J gene: TRBJ1-2
D gene: -
CDR3 DNA: TGTGCCAGCAGAGGAGGGGGAGTCTATGGCTACACCTTC
CDR3 protein: CASRGGGVYGYTF

V gene: TRBV5-1
clone size: -
J gene: TRBJ2-5
D gene: -
CDR3 DNA: TGCGCCAGCAGCTTGGGGACAGATCAAGAGACCCAGTACTTC
CDR3 protein: CASSLGTDQETQYF

V gene: TRBV7-9
clone size: -
J gene: TRBJ2-2
D gene: TRBD1
CDR3 DNA: TGTGCCAGCAGCTTTAGCTCCAGGGGGATGGCCGGGGAGCTGTTTTTT
CDR3 protein: CASSFSSRGMAGELFF

V gene: TRBV30
clone size: -
J gene: TRBJ1-6
D gene: -
CDR3 DNA: TGTGCCTGGAGTGTAGTGGGTTCCAATTCACCCCTCCACTTT
CDR3 protein: CAWSVVGSNSPLHF

V gene: TRBV5-6
clone size: few
J gene: TRBJ2-7
D gene: TRBD1
CDR3 DNA: TGTGCCAGCAGCTTGGGCCAGGGGGTAGGCGAGCAGTACTTC
CDR3 protein: CASSLGQGVGEQYF

V gene: TRBV7-2
clone size: few
J gene: TRBJ1-1
D gene: TRBD1
CDR3 DNA: TGTGCCAGCAGCTTACGCCAGGGGGCAGAGAACACTGAAGCTTTCTTT
CDR3 protein: CASSLRQGAENTEAFF

V gene: TRBV27
clone size: -
J gene: TRBJ1-6
D gene: -
CDR3 DNA: TGTGCCAGCGGCCCCCCATGGGGCAGGGGCGCGGAGAATTCACCCCTCCACTTT
CDR3 protein: CASGPPWGRGAENSPLHF

V gene: TRBV14
clone size: few
J gene: TRBJ2-7
D gene: TRBD1
CDR3 DNA: TGTGCCAGCAGCCAAGATAGGGGACAGGGGCGAATCTACGAGCAGTACTTC
CDR3 protein: CASSQDRGQGRIYEQYF

V gene: TRBV28
clone size: -
J gene: TRBJ2-7
D gene: TRBD1
CDR3 DNA: TGTGCCAGCAGGCCGACAGGGGGAATCCACGAGCAGTACTTC
CDR3 protein: CASRPTGGIHEQYF

V gene: TRBV11-2
clone size: -
J gene: TRBJ2-1
D gene: TRBD2
CDR3 DNA: TGTGCCAGCAGCTTAGCCGGGGGGGCAAGCTCCTACAATGAGCAGTTCTTC
CDR3 protein: CASSLAGGASSYNEQFF

V gene: TRBV11-2
clone size: -
J gene: TRBJ1-1
D gene: TRBD1
CDR3 DNA: TGTGCCAGCAGCTTAGTCAGGACAGGGGGGCCTGAAGCTTTCTTT
CDR3 protein: CASSLVRTGGPEAFF

V gene: TRBV9
clone size: once
J gene: TRBJ1-4
D gene: -
CDR3 DNA: TGTGCCAGCAGCCCAGGACAGACAACTAATGAAAAACTGTTTTTT
CDR3 protein: CASSPGQTTNEKLFF

V gene: TRBV15
clone size: -
J gene: TRBJ2-3
D gene: -
CDR3 DNA: TGTGCCACCAGCCGACGACAGGCAGACATAAGAGATACGCAGTATTTT
CDR3 protein: CATSRRQADIRDTQYF

V gene: TRBV7-7
clone size: -
J gene: TRBJ2-5
D gene: TRBD1
CDR3 DNA: TGTGCCAGCAGCTCACTTACAGGGGCAGAGGAGACCCAGTACTTC
CDR3 protein: CASSSLTGAEETQYF

V gene: TRBV4-2
clone size: -
J gene: TRBJ2-6
D gene: -
CDR3 DNA: TGTGCCAGCAGCCAGGAGGGTTTCCGGACTGGGGCCAACGTCCTGACTTTC
CDR3 protein: CASSQEGFRTGANVLTF

V gene: TRBV23-1
clone size: -
J gene: TRBJ1-2
D gene: TRBD1
CDR3 DNA: TGCGCCACAATTAGGGGGCGATTCCTCTATGGCTACACCTTC
CDR3 protein: CATIRGRFLYGYTF

V gene: TRBV7-2
clone size: once
J gene: TRBJ2-3
D gene: -
CDR3 DNA: TGTGCCAGCAGCTTATCCAGGGCTGCAGATACGCAGTATTTT
CDR3 protein: CASSLSRAADTQYF

V gene: TRBV5-8
clone size: -
J gene: TRBJ2-5
D gene: -
CDR3 DNA: TGTGCCAGCAGCTTGGGAACGGGGGCCCATGAGACCCAGTACTTC
CDR3 protein: CASSLGTGAHETQYF

V gene: TRBV10-3
clone size: -
J gene: TRBJ1-2
D gene: -
CDR3 DNA: TGTGCCATCAGTGAGTCCTGGGGTGAGGATGGCTACACCTTC
CDR3 protein: CAISESWGEDGYTF

V gene: TRBV7-2
clone size: -
J gene: TRBJ1-3
D gene: -
CDR3 DNA: TGTGCCAGCAGCTTGCAGCCGGCGAACTCTGGAAACACCATATATTTT
CDR3 protein: CASSLQPANSGNTIYF

V gene: TRBV5-4
clone size: -
J gene: TRBJ1-4
D gene: -
CDR3 DNA: TGTGCCAGCAGCTTGATGACGGACACTTCTAATGAAAAACTGTTTTTT
CDR3 protein: CASSLMTDTSNEKLFF

V gene: TRBV9
clone size: -
J gene: TRBJ2-1
D gene: TRBD2
CDR3 DNA: TGTGCCAGCAGCGTAGGGATGGGGAGGGCCGGTGAGCAGTTCTTC
CDR3 protein: CASSVGMGRAGEQFF

V gene: TRBV10-3
clone size: -
J gene: TRBJ1-5
D gene: -
CDR3 DNA: TGTGCCATCAGTGAATTTGGCCAGGGGAGCCAGCCCCAGCATTTT
CDR3 protein: CAISEFGQGSQPQHF

V gene: TRBV28
clone size: -
J gene: TRBJ1-6
D gene: TRBD1
CDR3 DNA: TGTGCCAGCGTCGCAGGGGGCGTAAATAATTCACCCCTCCACTTT
CDR3 protein: CASVAGGVNNSPLHF

V gene: TRBV28
clone size: -
J gene: TRBJ2-6
D gene: -
CDR3 DNA: TGTGCCAGCAGGGGCCCGATCTTCACCGGGGCCAACGTCCTGACTTTC
CDR3 protein: CASRGPIFTGANVLTF

V gene: TRBV4-2
clone size: -
J gene: TRBJ1-1
D gene: -
CDR3 DNA: TGTGCCAGCAGCCCGTTAATCCCGGGGACACACTACACTGAAGCTTTCTTT
CDR3 protein: CASSPLIPGTHYTEAFF

V gene: TRBV7-2
clone size: few
J gene: TRBJ2-7
D gene: -
CDR3 DNA: TGTGCCAGCAGCTTAGGAGGGGGACTACTTCTCTACGAGCAGTACTTC
CDR3 protein: CASSLGGGLLLYEQYF

V gene: TRBV7-2
clone size: -
J gene: TRBJ1-3
D gene: TRBD1
CDR3 DNA: TGTGCCAGCAGCTTAAAGGGGGCCTCTGGAAACACCATATATTTT
CDR3 protein: CASSLKGASGNTIYF

V gene: TRBV18
clone size: -
J gene: TRBJ1-3
D gene: -
CDR3 DNA: TGTGCCAGCTCACCCTCGGGGGTATCTGGAAACACCATATATTTT
CDR3 protein: CASSPSGVSGNTIYF

V gene: TRBV30
clone size: -
J gene: TRBJ1-2
D gene: TRBD1
CDR3 DNA: TGTGCCTGGAGTGAAAGCTCGACAGGGGCAAGTGGCTACACCTTC
CDR3 protein: CAWSESSTGASGYTF

V gene: TRBV5-1
clone size: -
J gene: TRBJ2-1
D gene: TRBD1
CDR3 DNA: TGCGCCAGCAGCGAGGGACAGGGGGCACAAAATGAGCAGTTCTTC
CDR3 protein: CASSEGQGAQNEQFF

V gene: TRBV30
clone size: few
J gene: TRBJ1-5
D gene: -
CDR3 DNA: TGTGCCTGGAGTGGGGGTCTTGATCATCAGCCCCAGCATTTT
CDR3 protein: CAWSGGLDHQPQHF

V gene: TRBV5-6
clone size: -
J gene: TRBJ2-1
D gene: -
CDR3 DNA: TGTGCCAGCAGCATACTCCACGGGGCCGCGAATGAGCAGTTCTTC
CDR3 protein: CASSILHGAANEQFF

V gene: TRBV25-1
clone size: -
J gene: TRBJ2-5
D gene: -
CDR3 DNA: TGTGCCAGCAGTGGAGGCGGCTGGGAGACCCAGTACTTC
CDR3 protein: CASSGGGWETQYF

V gene: TRBV10-2
clone size: -
J gene: TRBJ1-2
D gene: -
CDR3 DNA: TGCGCCAGCGGACAGAACTATGGCTACACCTTC
CDR3 protein: CASGQNYGYTF

V gene: TRBV7-2
clone size: -
J gene: TRBJ2-5
D gene: TRBD2
CDR3 DNA: TGTGCCAGCAGCTTAGCCGCTAGCGGGGGGCCGGGCCGAGAGACCCAGTACTTC
CDR3 protein: CASSLAASGGPGRETQYF

V gene: TRBV6-5
clone size: -
J gene: TRBJ2-7
D gene: -
CDR3 DNA: TGTGCCAGCAGTTACTCAACGGGGCAAAAGCAGTACTTC
CDR3 protein: CASSYSTGQKQYF